Below are 12 T cell receptor beta chains sequenced from a single sample in a study of Graves' ophthalmopathy and Graves' hyperthyroidism (dated by TCRdb to the late 2010s). Sequenced on an Illumina HiSeq 2000. TCR beta CDR3 regions were amplified from RNA transcripts for repertoire sequencing. A first-round RT-PCR used HTBI primers with the Qiagen OneStep RT-PCR kit, followed by a second-round multiplex PCR, size selection and purification. TCRdb's own reprocessing of the public reads used fastp at Q25 and MiXCR and kept productive beta chains. Every distinct CDR3 protein forms one entry, paired with its most common genes and DNA. A total of just over 600,000 distinct CDR3 sequences appear in this sample, 22% of them only once. 7.1% of the sample comes from the top ten. The specimen was peripheral blood. All receptors come from a woman aged 18-29 years with stable Graves' hyperthyroidism. Some clones in this sample may be carry-over from other donors' samples. Donor details come from another sample of the same person, matched by shared clones.

In its sample, this clonotype was seen a few times. The rearrangement joins TRBV24-1 to TRBJ2-5; TRBD2 matches 10 bases. Losses at the gene ends were 1 base for V and 9 bases for J; bases not matched to a gene: 1. The CDR3 is made up of 13 amino acids. Germline V gives CDR1 KGHDR, CDR2 SFDVKD. The CDR3 sequence: CATSDFSGGAQYF. For the CDR3, the DNA is TGTGCCACCAGTGATTTCAGCGGGGGGGCCCAGTACTTC.

This rearrangement joins TRBV12-3 or TRBV12-4 to TRBJ2-7; D is unresolved. This CDR3 region has 14 residues. Between the trimmed V and J ends, which lost 3 bases and 2 bases, there was a span of 11 bases. For the CDR3, the DNA is TGTGCCAGCAGTTTCGCTATCGGTACCTACGAGCAGTACTTC. Translation: CASSFAIGTYEQYF.

Points on this clonotype: This may be a read error: a much more frequent sequence differs by one nucleotide. The CDR3 reads CAGNLDRGAEAFF. The DNA of the CDR3 is TGTGCCGGCAACTTAGATCGGGGAGCTGAAGCTTTCTTT. V is TRBV11-2 and J is TRBJ1-1; the D is unclear. The CDR3 is 13 residues long. Trimming shortened V by 11 bases and J by 6 bases, and 19 bases separated the two germline ends. The germline CDR1 and CDR2 sequences are SGHAT and FQNNGV.

The chain carries TRBV12-3 or TRBV12-4 and TRBJ1-6; D unclear. The V end lost 5 bases, the J end lost 5 bases, and 13 bases lay between the germline ends. The CDR3 extends over 15 amino acids. Written as DNA, the CDR3 is TGTGCCAGCAGTCCCCGCCGCCGAAATAATTCACCCCTCCACTTT. Translated, it gives CASSPRRRNNSPLHF.

This clonotype was counted ten times or more. V gene TRBV6-5 combines with J gene TRBJ2-2, with a tentative D call TRBD1 (7 bases). CDR1 is MNHEY, CDR2 SVGAGI, per germline. Trimming took off 2 bases at V and 0 bases at J, with 13 bases between the two ends. The CDR3 extends over 17 amino acids. CDR3 bases: TGTGCCAGCAGTTACCCCAGGGGGGCCTCGAACACCGGGGAGCTGTTTTTT. Translating gives CASSYPRGASNTGELFF.

This clonotype showed up many times. The CDR3 nucleotides read TGCAGTGCTAGAGGGGAGATGGGGACCACCTACGAGCAGTACTTC. Protein sequence: CSARGEMGTTYEQYF. The chain carries TRBV20-1 and TRBJ2-7; D may be TRBD1 or TRBD2 (5 bases each). V was shortened by 1 base and J by 2 bases, with 15 bases between the two germline ends. This CDR3 is built from 15 residues. Germline assignment: CDR1 DFQATT and CDR2 SNEGSKA (reference sequence).

This clonotype was detected a few times. The CDR3 DNA reads TGCAGCGTTTCAGCGGGAGGGTTCCATGAGCAGTTCTTC. Amino acid sequence: CSVSAGGFHEQFF. The chain links TRBV29-1 to TRBJ2-1, with 10 bases lining up with TRBD2. The CDR3 extends over 13 amino acids. V lost 5 bases, J lost 8 bases, and 6 bases stayed unmatched. Germline V CDR1 and CDR2: SQVTM, ANQGSEA.

The V call is TRBV6-2 or TRBV6-3, the J call TRBJ2-7; possible D gene TRBD2, 6 bases. Per germline, CDR1 MNHEY and CDR2 SVGEGT. The CDR3 has 13 amino acids. The V gene lost 10 bases and the J gene lost 6 bases, with 19 bases spanning the gap. CDR3 sequence: CATSGPLRGEQYF. The CDR3, as DNA: TGTGCCACATCGGGACCCTTGCGGGGCGAGCAGTACTTC.

This clonotype was seen at least ten times. The chain is built from TRBV11-2 and TRBJ2-7, with D unclear. Germline values: CDR1 SGHAT, CDR2 FQNNGV. Trimming pared 5 bases from V and 7 bases from J, leaving 15 bases between. This CDR3 contains 13 residues. In nucleotides, the CDR3 is TGTGCCAGCAGCACACAGCTTCTGGGGGAGCAGTACTTC. Translated: CASSTQLLGEQYF.

The sample holds a few counts of this clonotype. The rearrangement uses TRBV24-1 and TRBJ2-7; TRBD1 aligns across 7 bases. Per the germline V gene, CDR1 is KGHDR and CDR2 is SFDVKD. V lost 9 bases and J lost 3; bases outside the gene matches: 10. The length of the CDR3 is 14 residues. The CDR3 reads CATGGPGQRYEQYF. CDR3 in DNA: TGTGCCACCGGCGGCCCGGGACAGCGCTACGAGCAGTACTTC.

This clonotype was observed at least ten times. V and J are TRBV20-1 and TRBJ2-2; 8 bases are a match to TRBD1. This CDR3 region has 17 residues. Germline V gives CDR1 DFQATT, CDR2 SNEGSKA (reference sequence). V shed 3 bases, J shed 0 bases, and the junction held 9 bases outside the gene matches. DNA of the CDR3: TGCAGTGCTAGGGGACTTGGGACAGGAGCGAACACCGGGGAGCTGTTTTTT. Amino acid sequence: CSARGLGTGANTGELFF.

This clonotype was recorded many times. A read error is likely, as this CDR3 ends without the conserved phenylalanine or tryptophan. V gene TRBV11-2 combines with J gene TRBJ1-2; 9 bases match TRBD1. V was clipped by 2 bases and J by 2 bases; unmatched bases: 12. Germline V CDR1 and CDR2: SGHAT, FQNNGV. This CDR3 has 18 residues. CDR3 sequence: CASSLSNSRTGANYGYTS. In DNA, the CDR3 is TGTGCCAGCAGCTTATCTAACTCCCGGACAGGGGCCAACTATGGCTACACCTCC.